This TCR beta chain came from a study of T cells in localized non-small cell lung cancer. With regard to this clone: Its antigen remains unidentified.

Overall study results and limits: Longer overall survival accompanied higher blood T cell density. Uninvolved adjacent lung had higher T cell clonality than tumor and all other tissues.

The method was immunoSEQ multiplex PCR; TCRdb's version includes in-frame clones alone and lacks a portion of them. The sample shows around 50,000 clones, 70% to 90% of them seen only once. The CDR3 is made up of 15 amino acids. V gave up 4 bases and J gave up 4 bases; unmatched junction bases: 5. In germline, CDR1 is SGHTS, CDR2 YDEGEE. The V gene is TRBV5-8, the J gene TRBJ1-5, with 10 bases lining up with TRBD1. Sequencing was performed on PBMCs, taken before any cancer treatment. This TCR derives from a female donor with stage II lung adenocarcinoma. CDR3 nucleotide sequence: TGTGCCAGCAGCCGGGGGGACAGGGGAAATCAGCCCCAGCATTTT. It codes for CASSRGDRGNQPQHF.